The 25 T cell receptor beta chains presented below share a single source sample, sequenced in a study of shared clonotypes between healthy human individuals (TCRdb year 2020). Library preparation employed the immunoSEQ multiplex PCR assay. TCRdb retrieved this table from immuneACCESS and kept in-frame rearrangements only. Not all clones are present; in checked studies, unresolved V genes account for under half, and no reason is known for the remainder. The sample yields 750,000 to 1,000,000 clones; nearly 95% were counted once. Of the sample, nearly 25% is held by the ten largest clones. CD8 naive samples were CD45RO-negative cells positively selected for CCR7, giving a CD45RA+CCR7+ population that excluded TemRA cells. Material for sequencing was naive CD8+ T cells sorted from blood. The cell subset or site label on this specimen signifies: CD45RA+CCR7+. The source of these receptors is a man aged 25 to 45 in good health.

The V call is TRBV28, the J call TRBJ2-3; 12 bases agree with TRBD2. The germline V gene encodes CDR1 MDHEN and CDR2 SYDVKM. This CDR3 has 20 residues. The trim removed 6 bases at V and 1 base at J, leaving 17 bases unmatched. The CDR3, as DNA: TGTGCCAGCAGCCCCCGGGTCTCGACTAGCGGGAGATCCCGCACAGATACGCAGTATTTT. Its translation is CASSPRVSTSGRSRTDTQYF.

This chain links TRBV5-1 with TRBJ2-7, with 7 bases matching TRBD2. Per the germline V gene, CDR1 is SGHRS and CDR2 is YFSETQ. This CDR3 contains 15 residues. Germline trimming cut 0 bases from V and 6 bases from J; bases unmatched to any gene: 9. CDR3: CASSLGERGFAEQYF. The CDR3 DNA sequence: TGCGCCAGCAGCTTGGGCGAGCGGGGCTTCGCCGAGCAGTACTTC.

The rearrangement joins TRBV7-3 to TRBJ2-1; D is perhaps TRBD2 (6 bases). Per germline, CDR1 SGHTA and CDR2 FQGTGA. The CDR3 spans 11 residues. Trimming pared 3 bases from V and 9 bases from J, leaving 6 bases between. The CDR3 DNA reads as TGTGCCAGCAGCTTCGGGGGTGAGCAGTTCTTC. Translated, it gives CASSFGGEQFF. The complete variable domain, with remaining parts taken from reference TRBV7-3 and TRBJ2-1, reads GAGVSQTPSNKVTEKGKYVELRCDPISGHTALYWYRQSLGQGPEFLIYFQGTGAADDSGLPNDRFFAVRPEGSVSTLKIQRTERGDSAVYLCASSFGGEQFFGPGTRLTVL.

The chain couples TRBV29-1 to TRBJ2-3; 10 nucleotides line up with TRBD2. The CDR3 totals 15 residues. With 5 bases clipped from V and 4 bases from J, the junction kept 9 bases outside the gene matches. The V gene's germline CDR1 is SQVTM and CDR2 ANQGSEA. CDR3: CSVSPASGSSDTQYF. DNA for the CDR3: TGCAGCGTTTCCCCGGCTAGCGGGAGCTCAGATACGCAGTATTTT.

This clone was observed a handful of times. The chain carries TRBV6-5 and TRBJ1-1; D is unclear. The CDR3 has 14 amino acids. Trimming shortened V by 7 bases and J by 0 bases, and 12 bases separated the two germline ends. Germline CDR1 reads MNHEY; CDR2 reads SVGAGI. CDR3 residues: CASKGSLMNTEAFF. In nucleotides, the CDR3 is TGTGCCAGCAAAGGCTCCCTCATGAACACTGAAGCTTTCTTT.

This rearrangement joins TRBV7-2 to TRBJ2-6; no firm D call. Germline V CDR1 and CDR2: SGHTA, FQGNSA. There are 17 residues in the CDR3. Trimming shortened V by 1 base and J by 1 base, and 11 bases separated the two germline ends. CDR3 DNA sequence: TGTGCCAGCAGCTTAGTATCAAGTAGTTCTGGGGCCAACGTCCTGACTTTC. Amino acids: CASSLVSSSSGANVLTF.

This clone was detected once. The chain uses TRBV11-2 and TRBJ1-5, with 9 bases aligning to TRBD1. Looked up from germline, CDR1 is SGHAT and CDR2 is FQNNGV. V was clipped by 5 bases and J by 1 base; unmatched bases: 6. The CDR3 is made up of 16 amino acids. This CDR3 is CASSKGGQGSNQPQHF. The DNA for the CDR3 is TGTGCCAGCAGCAAAGGGGGACAGGGAAGCAATCAGCCCCAGCATTTT. The full variable domain, with the rest looked up from reference TRBV11-2 and TRBJ1-5, is EAGVAQSPRYKIIEKRQSVAFWCNPISGHATLYWYQQILGQGPKLLIQFQNNGVVDDSQLPKDRFSAERLKGVDSTLKIQPAKLEDSAVYLCASSKGGQGSNQPQHFGDGTRLSIL.

The chain combines TRBV27 with TRBJ1-1; no firm D call. The CDR3 runs 13 residues. The ends were cut back, 4 bases at V and 5 bases at J, with 11 bases in the middle. Germline V gives CDR1 MNHEY, CDR2 SMNVEV (reference sequence). In nucleotides, the CDR3 is TGTGCCAGCAGTTGGAGAGGGCCAACTGAAGCTTTCTTT. It specifies CASSWRGPTEAFF.

The genes are TRBV27 and TRBJ2-5, with D hard to call. Trimming took off 4 bases at V and 5 bases at J, with 11 bases between the two ends. The CDR3 spans 13 residues. Germline-derived CDR1 and CDR2 are MNHEY and SMNVEV (reference sequence). DNA for the CDR3: TGTGCCAGCAGTTCGGGCCTTTGGGAGACCCAGTACTTC. Amino acid sequence: CASSSGLWETQYF.

The chain has TRBV19 and TRBJ1-5; D gene ambiguous. The CDR3 sequence is 16 residues long. Germline V CDR1 and CDR2: LNHDA, SQIVND (reference sequence). Trimming stripped 7 bases from V and 4 bases from J, with 20 bases between. The CDR3 DNA reads as TGTGCCAGTACCTCAAAAAAAACAACCTCTAATCAGCCCCAGCATTTT. Its protein product is CASTSKKTTSNQPQHF.

This clone was counted a single time. This chain connects TRBV27 to TRBJ2-7, with TRBD1 matching over 11 bases. Germline CDR1 MNHEY, CDR2 SMNVEV (reference sequence). After removal of 4 bases from V and 3 bases from J, the junction contained 8 bases not matched to a gene. CDR3 length: 16 amino acids. CDR3 region: CASSSPGQGARYEQYF. In DNA form, the CDR3 reads TGTGCCAGCAGTTCCCCTGGACAGGGGGCGCGCTACGAGCAGTACTTC.

The chain couples TRBV29-1 to TRBJ2-2, with D perhaps given as TRBD1 or TRBD2 (5 bases each). CDR1 is SQVTM, CDR2 ANQGSEA, per germline. The CDR3 runs to 14 residues. Trimming removed 6 bases at V and 2 bases at J, with 13 bases between. The CDR3 DNA reads as TGCAGCGTGGGCTCAGGGACCAACACCGGGGAGCTGTTTTTT. Translation: CSVGSGTNTGELFF.

The V call is TRBV19, the J call TRBJ1-1; TRBD1 is a possible D gene (5 bases). The length of the CDR3 is 12 residues. V lost 6 bases and J 11 bases, leaving 16 bases between the germline ends. Germline CDR1 LNHDA, CDR2 SQIVND (reference sequence). CDR3 bases: TGTGCCAGTAGCGGGGCGGGGACGGGGGCTTTCTTT. Its protein is CASSGAGTGAFF.

The chain joins TRBV27 to TRBJ2-1, with TRBD2 identical over 7 bases. From germline, CDR1 is MNHEY and CDR2 SMNVEV (reference sequence). The CDR3 has 16 amino acids. Germline trimming cut 3 bases from V and 0 bases from J; bases unmatched to any gene: 5. The CDR3 reads CASSLAGVGSYNEQFF. The CDR3 nucleotides are TGTGCCAGCAGTTTGGCGGGAGTGGGCTCCTACAATGAGCAGTTCTTC.

The chain combines TRBV7-2 with TRBJ2-1, with a weak D call TRBD2 (6 bases). From germline, CDR1 is SGHTA and CDR2 FQGNSA. The ends were cut back, 1 base at V and 5 bases at J, with 12 bases in the middle. This CDR3 is built from 15 residues. The CDR3 loop reads CASSLGRAGNNEQFF. The CDR3 DNA follows: TGTGCCAGCAGCTTAGGGAGGGCGGGTAACAATGAGCAGTTCTTC.

This rearrangement joins TRBV15 to TRBJ2-7; 7 bases map to TRBD1. V lost 3 bases and J lost 1; bases outside the gene matches: 6. Germline V lookup: CDR1 LNHNV, CDR2 YYDKDF (reference sequence). The CDR3 consists of 15 residues. CDR3 coding DNA: TGTGCCACCAGCAGCCCTGGACAGGAGTCCTACGAGCAGTACTTC. This codes for CATSSPGQESYEQYF. Full variable domain (missing parts from reference TRBV15 and TRBJ2-7): DAMVIQNPRYQVTQFGKPVTLSCSQTLNHNVMYWYQQKSSQAPKLLFHYYDKDFNNEADTPDNFQSRRPNTSFCFLDIRSPGLGDTAMYLCATSSPGQESYEQYFGPGTRLTVT.

Only one count was recorded for this clone. This chain links TRBV19 with TRBJ1-1; D not certain. The V end lost 3 bases, the J end lost 0 bases, and 8 bases lay between the germline ends. Germline loops: CDR1 LNHDA, CDR2 SQIVND (reference sequence). The CDR3 consists of 14 residues. The CDR3 nucleotides are TGTGCCAGTAGTATGGTGGCAGTGAACACTGAAGCTTTCTTT. Translating gives CASSMVAVNTEAFF.

V gene TRBV7-3 combines with J gene TRBJ2-3; 8 nucleotides line up with TRBD2. The V gene end was trimmed by 2 bases and the J gene end by 2 bases; junction bases not matched to a gene: 12. Germline V gene data show CDR1 as SGHTA and CDR2 as FQGTGA. The CDR3 consists of 18 residues. The CDR3 DNA follows: TGTGCCAGCAGCTTATTGACGGGAGGGCCAACAAACACAGATACGCAGTATTTT. Protein product: CASSLLTGGPTNTDTQYF.

This rearrangement joins TRBV29-1 to TRBJ1-2; a weak D match, TRBD1 (5 bases). Germline V CDR1 and CDR2: SQVTM, ANQGSEA. Trimming took off 6 bases at V and 4 bases at J, with 12 bases between the two ends. The CDR3 is made up of 12 amino acids. This CDR3 is CSVETDRYGYTF. In DNA, the CDR3 is TGCAGCGTAGAGACAGACCGCTATGGCTACACCTTC.

The genes are TRBV11-2 and TRBJ2-7; D unresolved. The germline V and J ends were trimmed by 2 bases and 3 bases, with 14 bases remaining between them. Germline lookup yields CDR1 SGHAT and CDR2 FQNNGV. The CDR3 consists of 15 residues. The CDR3 region is CASSLTRDDYYEQYF. The CDR3 coding sequence is TGTGCCAGCAGCTTAACTCGTGACGATTACTACGAGCAGTACTTC. Drawing the rest from reference TRBV11-2 and TRBJ2-7, the complete variable domain is EAGVAQSPRYKIIEKRQSVAFWCNPISGHATLYWYQQILGQGPKLLIQFQNNGVVDDSQLPKDRFSAERLKGVDSTLKIQPAKLEDSAVYLCASSLTRDDYYEQYFGPGTRLTVT.

This sequence joins TRBV5-6 and TRBJ2-7; D might be TRBD1 (7 bases). CDR3 length: 12 amino acids. Trimming took off 4 bases at V and 7 bases at J, with 12 bases between the two ends. The germline V gene encodes CDR1 SGHDT and CDR2 YYEEEE. This CDR3 reads CASSAQGGEQYF. CDR3 sequence (DNA): TGTGCCAGCAGCGCTCAGGGGGGTGAGCAGTACTTC.

The CDR3 DNA is TGTGCCAGCTCACCAGCGGGGACTAATGAAAAACTGTTTTTT. Protein: CASSPAGTNEKLFF. The rearrangement links TRBV18 to TRBJ1-4; unclear D gene. Looked up from germline, CDR1 is KGHSH and CDR2 is LQKENI. V shed 2 bases and J shed 2 bases, with 6 bases lying between them. The CDR3 covers 14 residues.

This chain uses TRBV6-1 with TRBJ2-1, with no clear D. CDR1 and CDR2 from the germline V gene are MNHNS and SASEGT. V shed 7 bases and J shed 10 bases, with 20 bases lying between them. The CDR3 is 14 amino acids. CDR3 sequence (DNA): TGTGCCAGCACCTTTTCCTCCGTCTCGGAGGAGCAGTTCTTC. It is translated as CASTFSSVSEEQFF.

This clone was detected once. The CDR3 sequence: CASSGTAYEQYF. As DNA, the CDR3 is TGCGCCAGCAGTGGGACGGCCTACGAGCAGTACTTC. V and J are TRBV4-1 and TRBJ2-7; D is tentatively TRBD1 or TRBD2 (5 bases each). V was trimmed by 6 bases and J by 2 bases, leaving 8 bases between them. Germline CDR1 MGHRA, CDR2 YSYEKL. This CDR3 spans 12 amino acids.

As regards this clone: One end of the junction is discordant with germline, which a read error may explain. The chain has TRBV5-6 and TRBJ1-4, with 9 bases identical to TRBD1. CDR1 SGHDT and CDR2 YYEEEE come from the germline V gene. The CDR3 spans 12 residues. CDR3 region: CASSLGSRTGAF. CDR3 sequence (DNA): TGTGCCAGCAGCTTGGGTTCCCGGACAGGGGCCTTT. Complete variable domain (other parts from reference TRBV5-6 and TRBJ1-4): DAGVTQSPTHLIKTRGQQVTLRCSPKSGHDTVSWYQQALGQGPQFIFQYYEEEERQRGNFPDRFSGHQFPNYSSELNVNALLLGDSALYLCASSLGSRTGAFGSGTQLSVL.